Listed here is a single T cell receptor (beta chain). These data originate in a study of blood T cells in healthy people across ages. Trimming took off 0 bases at V and 7 bases at J, with 14 bases between the two ends. This CDR3 comprises 15 residues. CDR1 and CDR2 from the germline V gene are SGHRS and YFSETQ. Sample-barcoded 5' priming and a J-beta primer mix drove a second PCR of roughly 6 to 12 cycles. TCRdb fed the 5' RACE reads into MiXCR, producing one record per CDR3 protein. The sample contains 1.5 million to 2 million distinct CDR3 sequences, roughly two fifths of which appear only once. This clonotype was sampled from a human donor in good health. The sample taken for sequencing was blood. This chain joins TRBV5-1 and TRBJ2-1; D is unclear. The CDR3 sequence is CASSLETYDGNEQFF. The DNA for the CDR3 is TGCGCCAGCAGCTTGGAGACATACGACGGGAATGAGCAGTTCTTC.